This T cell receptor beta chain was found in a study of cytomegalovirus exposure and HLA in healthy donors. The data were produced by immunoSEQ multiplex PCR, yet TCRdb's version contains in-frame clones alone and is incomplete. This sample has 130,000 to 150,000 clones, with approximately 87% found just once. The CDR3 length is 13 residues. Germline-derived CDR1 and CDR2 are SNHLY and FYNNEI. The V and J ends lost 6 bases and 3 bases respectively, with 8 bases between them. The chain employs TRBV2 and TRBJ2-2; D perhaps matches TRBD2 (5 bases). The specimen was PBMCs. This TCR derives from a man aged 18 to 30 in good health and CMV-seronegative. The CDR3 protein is CASSRRDTGELFF. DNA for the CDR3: TGTGCCAGCAGCCGGCGGGACACCGGGGAGCTGTTTTTT. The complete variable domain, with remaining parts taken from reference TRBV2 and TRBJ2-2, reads EPEVTQTPSHQVTQMGQEVILRCVPISNHLYFYWYRQILGQKVEFLVSFYNNEISEKSEIFDDQFSVERPDGSNFTLKIRSTKLEDSAMYFCASSRRDTGELFFGEGSRLTVL.